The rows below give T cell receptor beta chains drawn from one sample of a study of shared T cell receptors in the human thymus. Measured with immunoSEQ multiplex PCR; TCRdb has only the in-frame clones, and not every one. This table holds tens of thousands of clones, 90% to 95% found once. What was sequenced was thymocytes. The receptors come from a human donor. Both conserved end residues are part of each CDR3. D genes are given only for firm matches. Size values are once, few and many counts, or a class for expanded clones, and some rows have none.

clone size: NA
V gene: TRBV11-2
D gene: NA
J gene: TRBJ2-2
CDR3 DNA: TGTGCCAGCAGCTTAGTGCGGGGGAACACCGGGGAGCTGTTTTTT
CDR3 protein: CASSLVRGNTGELFF

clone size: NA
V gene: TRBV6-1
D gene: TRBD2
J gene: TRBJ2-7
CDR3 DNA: TGTGCCAGCATTTCGACTAGCGGGGGGGCCTACGAGCAGTACTTC
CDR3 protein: CASISTSGGAYEQYF

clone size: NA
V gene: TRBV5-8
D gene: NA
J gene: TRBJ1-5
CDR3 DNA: TGTGCCAGCAGCTTTTTTTTCACGTCCCTTAGCAATCAGCCCCAGCATTTT
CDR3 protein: CASSFFFTSLSNQPQHF

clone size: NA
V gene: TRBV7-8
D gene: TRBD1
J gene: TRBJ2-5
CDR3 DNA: TGTGCCAGCAGCTTAGCACTTGGGGGACAGTGGCAAGAGACCCAGTACTTC
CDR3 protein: CASSLALGGQWQETQYF

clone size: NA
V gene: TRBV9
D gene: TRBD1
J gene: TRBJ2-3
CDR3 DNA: TGTGCCAGCAGCGCGTACAGGGGGCTGGTAGATACGCAGTATTTT
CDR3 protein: CASSAYRGLVDTQYF

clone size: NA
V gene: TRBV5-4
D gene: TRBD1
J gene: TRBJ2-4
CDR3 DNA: TGTGCCAGCAGCAACAGGGGACCGCCCAAAAACATTCAGTACTTC
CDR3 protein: CASSNRGPPKNIQYF

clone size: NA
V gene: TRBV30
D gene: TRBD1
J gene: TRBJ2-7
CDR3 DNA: TGTGCCTGGAGGGACCCGACAGGGATCAACGAGCAGTACTTC
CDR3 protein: CAWRDPTGINEQYF

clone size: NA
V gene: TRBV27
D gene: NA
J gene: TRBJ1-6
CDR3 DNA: TGTGCCAGCAGTTTAAATCTTCGGGGGTCGCCCCCAAATTCACCCCTCCACTTT
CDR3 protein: CASSLNLRGSPPNSPLHF

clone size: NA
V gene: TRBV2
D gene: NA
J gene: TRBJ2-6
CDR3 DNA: TGTGCCAGCATGGGGACGGGGGGGGCCAACGTCCTGACTTTC
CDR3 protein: CASMGTGGANVLTF

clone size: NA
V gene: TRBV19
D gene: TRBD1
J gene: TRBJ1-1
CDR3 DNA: TGTGCCAGTCGGGACAGGGGGAAGAACACTGAAGCTTTCTTT
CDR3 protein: CASRDRGKNTEAFF

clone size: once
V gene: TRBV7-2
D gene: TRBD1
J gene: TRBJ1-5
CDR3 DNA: TGTGCCAGCAGCTTAGTATCAGGGGGCCATCAGCCCCAGCATTTT
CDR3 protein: CASSLVSGGHQPQHF

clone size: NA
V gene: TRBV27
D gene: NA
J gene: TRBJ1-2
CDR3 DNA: TGTGCCAGCACGAACCTCCCCGGGACTGACCTCTATGGCTACACCTTC
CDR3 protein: CASTNLPGTDLYGYTF

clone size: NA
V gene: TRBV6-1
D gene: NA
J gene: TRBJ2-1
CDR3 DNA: TGTGCCAGCAGTCTGCCGGGATCATTCCACAATGAGCAGTTCTTC
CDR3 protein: CASSLPGSFHNEQFF

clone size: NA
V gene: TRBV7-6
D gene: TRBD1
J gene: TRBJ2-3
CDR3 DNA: TGTGCCAGCAGCCTCATGCAAGGACAGGGCACAGATACGCAGTATTTT
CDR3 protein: CASSLMQGQGTDTQYF

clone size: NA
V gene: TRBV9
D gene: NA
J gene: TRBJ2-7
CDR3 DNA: TGTGCCAGCAGCGAGGGGGACGGCTACGAGCAGTACTTC
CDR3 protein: CASSEGDGYEQYF

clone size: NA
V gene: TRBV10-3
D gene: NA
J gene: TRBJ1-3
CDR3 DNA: TGTGCCATCAGTGAATCTGCAGGACCCTCTGGAAACACCATATATTTT
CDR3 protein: CAISESAGPSGNTIYF

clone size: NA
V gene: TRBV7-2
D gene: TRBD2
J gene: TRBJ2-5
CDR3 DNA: TGTGCCAGCAGCTTAGTTCCCAGCGGGGGGGCGGAGACCCAGTACTTC
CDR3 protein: CASSLVPSGGAETQYF

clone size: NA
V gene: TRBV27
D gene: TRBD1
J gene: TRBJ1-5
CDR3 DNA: TGTGCCAGCAGTTTACTGGACAGGGGTTATAGCAATCAGCCCCAGCATTTT
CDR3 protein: CASSLLDRGYSNQPQHF

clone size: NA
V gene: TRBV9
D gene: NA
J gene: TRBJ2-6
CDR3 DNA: TGTGCCAGCAGGGACAGTACTAACTCTGGGGCCAACGTCCTGACTTTC
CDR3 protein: CASRDSTNSGANVLTF

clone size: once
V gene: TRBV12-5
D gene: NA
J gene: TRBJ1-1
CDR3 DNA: TGTGCTAGTGGTCAAATGGGGGTGAGAGCTTTCTTT
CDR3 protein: CASGQMGVRAFF

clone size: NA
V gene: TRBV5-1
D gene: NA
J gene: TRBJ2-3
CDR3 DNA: TGCGCCAGCAGCTTGGGTGTCGGGGTCCCCTTTGGAGATACGCAGTATTTT
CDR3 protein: CASSLGVGVPFGDTQYF

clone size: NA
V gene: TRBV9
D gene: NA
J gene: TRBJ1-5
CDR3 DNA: TGTGCCAGCAGCGGGGGGGTAATCAATCAGCCCCAGCATTTT
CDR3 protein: CASSGGVINQPQHF

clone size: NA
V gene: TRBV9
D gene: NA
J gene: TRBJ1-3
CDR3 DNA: TGTGCCAGCAGCGTTTATAAGCATCAAAACACCATATATTTT
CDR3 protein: CASSVYKHQNTIYF

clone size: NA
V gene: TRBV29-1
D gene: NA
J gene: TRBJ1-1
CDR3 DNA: TGCAGCGTTGAAGGTATCTTCTCGGGCAGCGCGAGGAACACTGAAGCTTTCTTT
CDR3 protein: CSVEGIFSGSARNTEAFF

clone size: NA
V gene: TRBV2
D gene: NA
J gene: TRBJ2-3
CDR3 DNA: TGTGCCAGCATCCCCAGGGGAACCGCCACAGATACGCAGTATTTT
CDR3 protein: CASIPRGTATDTQYF

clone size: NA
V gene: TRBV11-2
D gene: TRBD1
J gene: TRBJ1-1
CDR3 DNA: TGTGCCAGCAGCTCCTTGGACAGGTTGAACACTGAAGCTTTCTTT
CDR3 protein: CASSSLDRLNTEAFF

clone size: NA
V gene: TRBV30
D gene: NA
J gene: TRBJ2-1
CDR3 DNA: TGTGCCTGGAGTCGGCGGGGAGACCCCCCGCATGAGCAGTTCTTC
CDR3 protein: CAWSRRGDPPHEQFF

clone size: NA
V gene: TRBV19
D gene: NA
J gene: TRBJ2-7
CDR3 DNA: TGTGCCAGTACCGCCCACCATCGACCCTACGAGCAGTACTTC
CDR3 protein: CASTAHHRPYEQYF

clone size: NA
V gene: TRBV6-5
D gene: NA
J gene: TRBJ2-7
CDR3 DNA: TGTGCCAGCAGTCCCGGGGACAATTACGAGCAGTACTTC
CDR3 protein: CASSPGDNYEQYF

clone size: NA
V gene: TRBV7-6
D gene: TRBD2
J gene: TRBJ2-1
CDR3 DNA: TGTGCCAGCAGGTCACCCCATAGCGGGGGCCATGAGCAGTTCTTC
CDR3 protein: CASRSPHSGGHEQFF

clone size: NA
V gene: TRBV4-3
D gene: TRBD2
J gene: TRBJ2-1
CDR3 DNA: TGCGCCAGCAGCTGCAGCGGGGGGGGTGATGAGCAGTTCTTC
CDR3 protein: CASSCSGGGDEQFF

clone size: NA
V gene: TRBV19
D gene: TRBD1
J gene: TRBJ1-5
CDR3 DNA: TGTGCCAGTAGTCACAATCGACAGGGGACGAATCAGCCCCAGCATTTT
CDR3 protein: CASSHNRQGTNQPQHF

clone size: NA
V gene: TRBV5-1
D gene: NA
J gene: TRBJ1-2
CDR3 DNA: TGCGCCAGCAGGGGCAGTCATGGCTACACCTTC
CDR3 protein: CASRGSHGYTF

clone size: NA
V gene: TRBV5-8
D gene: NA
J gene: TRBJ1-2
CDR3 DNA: TGTGCCAGCAGCTCGGGAAACAGAGTTAGGGACTATGGCTACACCTTC
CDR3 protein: CASSSGNRVRDYGYTF

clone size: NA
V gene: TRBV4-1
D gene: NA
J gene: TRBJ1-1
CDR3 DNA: TGCGCCAGCAGCCAGCCCTCCCAGTGCACGGAAACTGAAGCTTTCTTT
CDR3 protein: CASSQPSQCTETEAFF

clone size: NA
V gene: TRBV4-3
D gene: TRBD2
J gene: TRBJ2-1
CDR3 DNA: TGCGCCAGCAGCCAAGATCCCGGGGCGGGGGGAAAGACTGAGCAGTTCTTC
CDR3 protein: CASSQDPGAGGKTEQFF

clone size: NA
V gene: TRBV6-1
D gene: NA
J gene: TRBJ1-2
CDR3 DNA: TGTGCCAGCAGCCCGTGGACAGAGAACTGCTATGGCTACACCTTC
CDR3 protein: CASSPWTENCYGYTF

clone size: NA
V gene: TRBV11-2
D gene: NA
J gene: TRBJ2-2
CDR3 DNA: TGTGCCAGCAGCATTAGCCCCGGGGAGCTGTTTTTT
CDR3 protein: CASSISPGELFF

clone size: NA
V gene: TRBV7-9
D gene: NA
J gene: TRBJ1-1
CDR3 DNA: TGTGCCAGCAGCGTGGGGGAGTTCGCTGAAGCTTTCTTT
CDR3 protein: CASSVGEFAEAFF

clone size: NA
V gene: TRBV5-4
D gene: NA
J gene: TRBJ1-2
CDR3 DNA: TGTGCCAGCAGCTTGGGGGGACAACCCTATGGCTACACCTTC
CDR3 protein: CASSLGGQPYGYTF

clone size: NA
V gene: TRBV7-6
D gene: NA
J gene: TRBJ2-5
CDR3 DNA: TGTGCCAGCAGCTTAGCGCGCAGGTCGGCTACGGAAGAGACCCAGTACTTC
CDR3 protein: CASSLARRSATEETQYF

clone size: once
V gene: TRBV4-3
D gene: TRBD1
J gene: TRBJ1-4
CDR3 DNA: TGCGCCAGCGGGGCCCCCGGGACAGGACCCTCCAATGAAAAACTGTTTTTT
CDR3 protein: CASGAPGTGPSNEKLFF

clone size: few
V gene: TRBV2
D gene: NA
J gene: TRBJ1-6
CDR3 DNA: TGTGCCAGCAGTGAGAGGTCATCACCCCTCCACTTT
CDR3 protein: CASSERSSPLHF

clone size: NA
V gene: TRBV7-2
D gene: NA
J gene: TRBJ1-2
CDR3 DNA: TGTGCCAGCAGCTTAGATGGGGGGTTGGGGAGGAAGGGCTACACCTTC
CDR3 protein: CASSLDGGLGRKGYTF

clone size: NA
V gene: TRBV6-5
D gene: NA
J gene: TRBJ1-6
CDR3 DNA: TGTGCCACCAGAAATTCCCCCCAATCACCCCTCCACTTT
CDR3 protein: CATRNSPQSPLHF

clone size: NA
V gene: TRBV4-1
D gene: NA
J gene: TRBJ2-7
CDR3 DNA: TGCGCCAGCAGCCGCGCTCCGGTGGGGCATGCATGCTACGAGCAGTACTTC
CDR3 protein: CASSRAPVGHACYEQYF

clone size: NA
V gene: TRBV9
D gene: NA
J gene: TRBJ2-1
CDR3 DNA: TGTGCCAGCAGCCATGTCTTCCCCTCCCCCTACAATGAGCAGTTCTTC
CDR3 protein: CASSHVFPSPYNEQFF

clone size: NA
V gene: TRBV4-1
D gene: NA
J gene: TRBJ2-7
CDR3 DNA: TGCGCCAGCAGCCAAGTCAGGGGCTACGAGCAGTACTTC
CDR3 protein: CASSQVRGYEQYF

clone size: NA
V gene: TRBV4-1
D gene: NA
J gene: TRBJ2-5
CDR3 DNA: TGCGCCAGCAGCCAGGAAGGCCCAGAGACCCAGTACTTC
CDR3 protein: CASSQEGPETQYF

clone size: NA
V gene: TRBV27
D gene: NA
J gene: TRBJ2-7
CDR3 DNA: TGTGCCAGCAGTGGACACGACCACTACGAGCAGTACTTC
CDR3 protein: CASSGHDHYEQYF

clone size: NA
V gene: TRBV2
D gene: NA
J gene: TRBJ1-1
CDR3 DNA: TGTGCCAGCACAATGACAGCCACTGAAGCTTTCTTT
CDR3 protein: CASTMTATEAFF

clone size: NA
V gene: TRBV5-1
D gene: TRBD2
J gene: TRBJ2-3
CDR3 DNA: TGCGCCAGCAGCCCGCTTAGGACGGCCGGAGGGACTAGCGAGGCAGATACGCAGTATTTT
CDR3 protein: CASSPLRTAGGTSEADTQYF

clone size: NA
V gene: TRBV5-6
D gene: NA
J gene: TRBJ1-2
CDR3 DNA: TGTGCCAGCAGCTTGGTGAGGGGTCTCACTAACTATGGCTACACCTTC
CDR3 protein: CASSLVRGLTNYGYTF

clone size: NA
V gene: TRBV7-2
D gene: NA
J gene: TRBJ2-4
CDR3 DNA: TGTGCCAGCAGCTTGACAGCGGGCAAAAACATTCAGTACTTC
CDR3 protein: CASSLTAGKNIQYF